The clone carrying this T cell receptor (beta chain) was found many times. The antigen remains unidentified. The data originate from a study of T-cell reconstitution after alpha-beta-depleted transplantation in children. Whole-study findings and limits: After one year, T-cell counts and TCRbeta diversity mostly came from new T cells. Where some patients showed high TCRbeta diversity at day 60, it came from recipient T cells and thymic progenitors that had survived. It was reported that alpha-beta T cells came from several hundred expanded graft clones (about two months after transplant).

Unique molecular identifiers were incorporated during preparation of the TCRbeta library. TCRdb passed the PCR reads through MiXCR, listing each CDR3 protein once. The table lists 200,000 to 250,000 distinct CDR3 sequences, under 30% of them singletons, with around 2.5% in the top ten. The CDR3 extends over 12 amino acids. Trimming cost V 2 bases and J 5 bases, with 7 bases left between them. Germline values: CDR1 MNHEY, CDR2 SMNVEV (reference sequence). The genes are TRBV27 and TRBJ2-7; D might be TRBD1 or TRBD2, each matching 5 bases. The clonotype was recovered from a girl aged 2-10 years with Fanconi anemia, due to receive a stem cell transplant. This sample comprised PBMCs, obtained before TCRalphabeta/CD19-depleted stem cell transplant. The CDR3 bases are TGTGCCAGCAGTTTAAGAGGGGACGAGCAGTACTTC. Residues: CASSLRGDEQYF.